This record concerns one TCR beta chain sequence. This entry is derived from a study of OX40 agonist ivuxolimab in advanced cancers. At the level of the study: Enrolled patients in dose escalation had cancers that were hepatocellular carcinoma, melanoma, renal cell or head and neck cancer.

The germline gives CDR1 ENHRY, CDR2 SYGVKD. V was pared by 6 bases and J by 2 bases, with 8 bases between. This CDR3 has 12 amino acids. Measured with immunoSEQ multiplex PCR; TCRdb has only the in-frame clones, and not every one. The sample contains under 80,000 clones, roughly 88% of which appear only once. This clonotype originated in an adult with an advanced solid tumor such as melanoma, head and neck, liver or kidney cancer. The source was CD4+ or CD8+ T cells sorted from blood, collected in a trial of the OX40 agonist ivuxolimab. This chain connects TRBV10-3 to TRBJ2-7; D may match TRBD1 or TRBD2 (5 bases each). The CDR3 DNA sequence: TGTGCCATCAGCTCGGGACCCTACGAGCAGTACTTC. It yields the protein CAISSGPYEQYF.